One sample yielded the 20 T cell receptor beta chains listed below, sequenced in a study of T cell responses to AZD1222 COVID-19 vaccine. The repertoire was sequenced with immunoSEQ multiplex PCR; TCRdb's copy has only in-frame clones and lacks some. The sample yields 140,000 to 150,000 clones, about 92% seen once. The specimen was peripheral blood, collected after recovery from COVID-19. The receptors come from an adult who had recovered from COVID-19.

V gene TRBV12-3 or TRBV12-4 combines with J gene TRBJ1-1, with D unclear. Trimming removed 5 bases at V and 1 base at J, with 2 bases between. The CDR3 has 11 amino acids. CDR3 amino acids: CASSENTEAFF. The CDR3 DNA follows: TGTGCCAGCAGTGAGAACACTGAAGCTTTCTTT.

This chain connects TRBV24-1 to TRBJ1-1; D not resolved. Germline CDR1 and CDR2: KGHDR and SFDVKD. This CDR3 is 13 amino acids long. V lost 5 bases, J lost 5 bases, and 11 bases lay in between. CDR3 DNA: TGTGCCACCAGTGGACTCGAGGAGACTGAAGCTTTCTTT. It encodes CATSGLEETEAFF.

V usage is TRBV19 and J usage is TRBJ2-6; D unresolved. Germline V CDR1 and CDR2: LNHDA, SQIVND (reference sequence). With 5 bases removed from V and 0 bases from J, the gap between germline ends came to 8 bases. The CDR3 extends over 15 amino acids. CDR3 sequence reads: CASSPSRSGANVLTF. In DNA form, the CDR3 reads TGTGCCAGTAGTCCGTCACGCTCTGGGGCCAACGTCCTGACTTTC.

The V gene is TRBV12-3 or TRBV12-4, the J gene TRBJ2-7, with D unresolved. The CDR3 spans 12 residues. Deletions cut 3 bases from V and 6 bases from J, with 9 bases between. CDR3 protein: CASSFLGSEQYF. CDR3 DNA: TGTGCCAGCAGTTTTTTGGGCAGCGAGCAGTACTTC.

The chain couples TRBV10-3 to TRBJ2-1; D perhaps matches TRBD1 (6 bases). Germline CDR1 and CDR2: ENHRY and SYGVKD. V was shortened by 4 bases and J by 7 bases, with 17 bases between the two germline ends. The CDR3 runs to 15 residues. CDR3 DNA: TGTGCCATCAGTGTCCCAGGGGTATCAAGGAATGAGCAGTTCTTC. Amino acid sequence: CAISVPGVSRNEQFF.

The chain employs TRBV19 and TRBJ1-1, with TRBD1 identical over 7 bases. Germline V gives CDR1 LNHDA, CDR2 SQIVND (reference sequence). The V segment lost 8 bases and the J segment 0 bases; nucleotides outside the gene matches: 3. The CDR3 spans 13 residues. CDR3 coding DNA: TGTGCCAGTCGGGACAGATTGAACACTGAAGCTTTCTTT. Translating gives CASRDRLNTEAFF.

The genes are TRBV6-1 and TRBJ2-7; D perhaps matches TRBD1 (6 bases). There are 12 residues in the CDR3. Trimming stripped 8 bases from V and 2 bases from J, with 10 bases between. From germline, CDR1 is MNHNS and CDR2 SASEGT. The CDR3 here is CASSEGAYEQYF. In DNA, the CDR3 is TGTGCCAGCTCAGAGGGGGCCTACGAGCAGTACTTC.

The chain joins TRBV9 to TRBJ2-3, with TRBD2 matching over 8 bases. Germline loops: CDR1 SGDLS, CDR2 YYNGEE. The CDR3 totals 16 residues. Trimming at V came to 4 bases and at J to 1 base, leaving 8 bases not matched to a gene. CDR3 sequence: CASSLAGPFRTDTQYF. CDR3 DNA sequence: TGTGCCAGCAGCCTAGCGGGTCCTTTCCGCACAGATACGCAGTATTTT. Variable domain in full (rest from reference TRBV9 and TRBJ2-3): DSGVTQTPKHLITATGQRVTLRCSPRSGDLSVYWYQQSLDQGLQFLIQYYNGEERAKGNILERFSAQQFPDLHSELNLSSLELGDSALYFCASSLAGPFRTDTQYFGPGTRLTVL.

CDR3 sequence reads: CASSQAGRGSTDTQYF. In nucleotides, the CDR3 is TGCGCCAGCAGCCAAGCAGGGAGGGGAAGCACAGATACGCAGTATTTT. This sequence joins TRBV4-1 and TRBJ2-3, with 7 bases fitting TRBD2. Germline-derived CDR1 and CDR2 are MGHRA and YSYEKL. The CDR3 consists of 16 residues. The V segment lost 1 base and the J segment 0 bases; nucleotides outside the gene matches: 4.

The genes are TRBV11-3 and TRBJ2-1; TRBD2 agrees at 10 bases. The J segment lost 9 bases and the V segment lost 0 bases, leaving 5 bases of the junction unmatched. The germline V gene has CDR1 SGHNT and CDR2 YENEEA. This CDR3 has 15 amino acids. The CDR3 reads CASSLDGLAGVEQFF. In DNA, the CDR3 is TGTGCCAGCAGCTTAGATGGGCTAGCGGGAGTTGAGCAGTTCTTC.

The chain employs TRBV6-1 and TRBJ1-5; D is unresolved. This CDR3 is built from 14 residues. V was clipped by 0 bases and J by 4 bases, with 7 bases between them. Germline loops: CDR1 MNHNS, CDR2 SASEGT. The CDR3 loop is CASSEAPGNQPQHF. The DNA for the CDR3 is TGTGCCAGCAGTGAAGCACCCGGGAATCAGCCCCAGCATTTT.

This clone has more than one count but fewer than ten. The chain combines TRBV15 with TRBJ2-1; D is perhaps TRBD1 (6 bases). The CDR3 consists of 12 residues. The V gene's germline CDR1 is LNHNV and CDR2 YYDKDF (reference sequence). Trimming removed 5 bases at V and 12 bases at J, with 14 bases between. The CDR3 loop reads CATSSPGHGQFF. Written as DNA, the CDR3 is TGTGCCACCAGCTCCCCGGGACATGGGCAGTTCTTC.

The rearrangement links TRBV6-5 to TRBJ2-7; 7 positions agree with TRBD2. The germline gives CDR1 MNHEY, CDR2 SVGAGI. The CDR3 covers 13 residues. Losses at the gene ends were 8 bases for V and 0 bases for J; bases not matched to a gene: 4. The CDR3: CASLGGSSYEQYF. For the CDR3, the DNA is TGTGCCAGCTTAGGCGGGAGCTCCTACGAGCAGTACTTC.

This clone was picked up one time. V gene TRBV20-1 combines with J gene TRBJ2-3; D tentatively fits TRBD1 or TRBD2 (5 bases each). This CDR3 is built from 14 residues. Germline V gene data show CDR1 as DFQATT and CDR2 as SNEGSKA (reference sequence). V shed 3 bases and J shed 4 bases, with 14 bases lying between them. The CDR3 nucleotides are TGCAGTGCTAGTGGACCGGGACCACCAGATACGCAGTATTTT. As protein: CSASGPGPPDTQYF.

In DNA, the CDR3 is TGTGCCAGCCATGGCGGATTCTATGGCTACACCTTC. It is translated as CASHGGFYGYTF. This chain uses TRBV28 with TRBJ1-2; D is ambiguous. Germline lookup yields CDR1 MDHEN and CDR2 SYDVKM. This CDR3 is built from 12 residues. V was clipped by 8 bases and J by 4 bases, with 11 bases between them.

This clone was counted once. This chain connects TRBV21-1 to TRBJ1-5; the table's D call TRBD1 went unverified against the DNA. TRBV21-1 is an annotated pseudogene. This CDR3 contains 15 residues. Written as DNA, the CDR3 is TGTGCCAGCCGACGGAAGGACAGGGGACAACAGCCCCAGCATTTT. Translated: CASRRKDRGQQPQHF.

This rearrangement joins TRBV15 to TRBJ1-1, with TRBD1 matching 9 bases. Germline loops: CDR1 LNHNV, CDR2 YYDKDF (reference sequence). V shed 3 bases, J shed 6 bases, and the junction held 5 bases outside the gene matches. This CDR3 comprises 14 residues. CDR3 sequence reads: CATSRDRGESEAFF. CDR3 nucleotides: TGTGCCACCAGCAGGGACAGGGGTGAATCTGAAGCTTTCTTT.

V is TRBV28 and J is TRBJ2-5; no clear D. The CDR3 consists of 11 residues. V lost 6 bases to trimming and J lost 2 bases, with 4 bases between them. CDR1 is MDHEN and CDR2 is SYDVKM in the germline V gene. CDR3 sequence (DNA): TGTGCCAGCAGAATACAAGAGACCCAGTACTTC. It is translated as CASRIQETQYF.

The genes are TRBV11-3 and TRBJ2-7, with TRBD1 as a possible D gene (6 bases). The V and J ends lost 5 bases and 5 bases respectively, with 16 bases between them. The length of the CDR3 is 14 residues. Germline-derived CDR1 and CDR2 are SGHNT and YENEEA. The CDR3 bases are TGTGCCAGCAGCCAGAGGAACAGGGACCACGAGCAGTACTTC. It codes for CASSQRNRDHEQYF. Based on the CDR3 plus reference TRBV11-3 and TRBJ2-7, the full variable domain is EAGVVQSPRYKIIEKKQPVAFWCNPISGHNTLYWYLQNLGQGPELLIRYENEEAVDDSQLPKDRFSAERLKGVDSTLKIQPAELGDSAVYLCASSQRNRDHEQYFGPGTRLTVT.

This clone was seen just once. The chain recombines TRBV6-1 with TRBJ2-1; unclear D gene. This CDR3 region has 12 residues. Trimming left V 1 base short and J 7 bases short, with 5 bases between. From germline, CDR1 is MNHNS and CDR2 SASEGT. The CDR3 nucleotides read TGTGCCAGCAGTGAAGATTCGAATGAGCAGTTCTTC. The encoded protein is CASSEDSNEQFF.